The clone carrying this T cell receptor beta chain was seen only a few times. What it recognizes is unknown. Measured with immunoSEQ multiplex PCR; TCRdb has only the in-frame clones, and not every one. The repertoire holds about a million clones, around three quarters seen once, with roughly 0.82% in the top ten. This sample was included in a study of shared clonotypes between healthy human individuals. At the level of the study: Donor composition was a couple of women and a few men, aged 18 to 49.

Study findings and constraints: In this cohort, only blood was sampled, and tissue repertoires likely differ.

The investigators split CD4+ cells into a CD45RA+ naive subset and a CD45RA-negative memory subset. The sequence was obtained from a man in his late teens or twenties in good health. Some clones in this sample may be carry-over from other donors' samples. The specimen was memory CD4+ T cells from PBMCs. Indicated subset: CD45RA-negative fraction.

CDR3 protein: CASSDNSGQPQHF. CDR3 DNA sequence: TGCGCCAGCAGCGACAATTCGGGGCAGCCCCAGCATTTT. J is TRBJ1-5 and V is TRBV5-1; D unclear. Trimming removed 4 bases from V and 7 bases from J, with 12 bases in between. Germline-derived CDR1 and CDR2 are SGHRS and YFSETQ. The CDR3 consists of 13 residues.